Following are 14 T cell receptor beta chains from one sample sequenced in a study of T cell responses to AZD1222 COVID-19 vaccine (dated by TCRdb to about 2021). The protocol used for the library was the immunoSEQ multiplex PCR assay. This immuneACCESS table, as held by TCRdb, lists in-frame sequences with V and J called but not all clones. Of the missing ones, under half trace to an unresolved V gene in checked studies; the others have no known cause. The sample records approximately 300,000 clones, 94% of which are singletons. The top ten clones comprise around 0.57% of the sample. This specimen's time point label, per the study, means: about 28 days (+/-7) after the second vaccine dose. Sequencing used peripheral blood, obtained 28 days after the second AZD1222 dose. The receptors shown here come from an adult who received the AZD1222 COVID-19 vaccine.

The chain carries TRBV2 and TRBJ1-1; 8 nucleotides line up with TRBD1. V lost 1 base to trimming and J lost 3 bases; unmatched junction nucleotides: 10. CDR1 and CDR2 (germline): SNHLY, FYNNEI. This CDR3 is built from 17 residues. CDR3 nucleotides: TGTGCCAGCAGTGAAGAGGCAGGGGGCGAAAGGGACACTGAAGCTTTCTTT. Its protein product is CASSEEAGGERDTEAFF.

This clone was recorded only once. The rearrangement joins TRBV6-2 or TRBV6-3 to TRBJ2-2, with 10 nucleotides matching TRBD2. J gave up 4 bases and V 4 bases, and 9 bases lay outside the gene matches. CDR1 is MNHEY, CDR2 SVGEGT, per germline. The CDR3 has 17 residues. The chain's CDR3 is CASSLASGSGGTGELFF. CDR3 DNA sequence: TGTGCCAGCAGTTTAGCTAGCGGGAGTGGGGGCACCGGGGAGCTGTTTTTT.

The V and J genes are TRBV6-2 or TRBV6-3 and TRBJ1-2; D gene unclear. The germline V gene encodes CDR1 MNHEY and CDR2 SVGEGT. The CDR3 loop spans 13 amino acids. Between the trimmed V and J ends, which lost 6 bases and 4 bases, there was a span of 12 bases. CDR3 in DNA: TGTGCCAGCAGCTGGACGAGCGGCTATGGCTACACCTTC. Translated: CASSWTSGYGYTF.

The chain is built from TRBV29-1 and TRBJ1-3; no clear D. CDR1 SQVTM and CDR2 ANQGSEA come from the germline V gene. The CDR3 has 13 residues. The V gene lost 4 bases and the J gene lost 0 bases, with 7 bases spanning the gap. CDR3 region: CSVAGDSGNTIYF. The CDR3 bases are TGCAGCGTTGCCGGGGACTCTGGAAACACCATATATTTT. The full variable domain, rest sourced from reference TRBV29-1 and TRBJ1-3, is SAVISQKPSRDICQRGTSLTIQCQVDSQVTMMFWYRQQPGQSLTLIATANQGSEATYESGFVIDKFPISRPNLTFSTLTVSNMSPEDSSIYLCSVAGDSGNTIYFGEGSWLTVV.

The chain carries TRBV2 and TRBJ2-7; TRBD1 aligns across 9 bases. From germline, CDR1 is SNHLY and CDR2 FYNNEI. The CDR3 is 13 residues long. Trimming cost V 7 bases and J 3 bases; bases outside gene matches: 4. The CDR3 nucleotides read TGTGCCAGCAACAGGGGGCTTCTCTACGAGCAGTACTTC. This encodes CASNRGLLYEQYF.

The gene calls are TRBV28 and TRBJ1-1; possibly TRBD1 for D (6 bases). Per germline, CDR1 MDHEN and CDR2 SYDVKM. The V gene lost 3 bases and the J gene lost 0 bases, with 23 bases spanning the gap. This CDR3 region has 19 residues. The CDR3 sequence: CASSFPYRTAETLNTEAFF. DNA of the CDR3: TGTGCCAGCAGTTTCCCCTATCGGACAGCGGAGACTTTGAACACTGAAGCTTTCTTT.

This clone was counted a single time. One end of the junction fails to match germline, which may point to a read error. V and J are TRBV9 and TRBJ2-7; tentatively, D is TRBD1 (6 bases). CDR3 length equals 13 residues. The germline V gene has CDR1 SGDLS and CDR2 YYNGEE. CDR3 coding DNA: TGTGCCAGCAGCGAGGGGGTCTCCTACGAACAGTACTTC. Encoded protein: CASSEGVSYEQYF.

This chain uses TRBV12-3 or TRBV12-4 with TRBJ2-1; D tentatively reads TRBD1 or TRBD2 (5 bases each). This CDR3 is built from 13 residues. V shed 7 bases and J shed 8 bases, with 15 bases lying between them. CDR3 DNA: TGTGCCAGCACCCCGGGACCCCTCGATGAGCAGTTCTTC. Encoded protein: CASTPGPLDEQFF.

The CDR3 nucleotides are TGTGCCAGCAGCTTAGGACTAGGGGGAGATACGCAGTATTTT. It translates to CASSLGLGGDTQYF. The rearrangement uses TRBV7-2 and TRBJ2-3, with D perhaps given as TRBD1 or TRBD2 (6 bases each). Germline V CDR1 and CDR2: SGHTA, FQGNSA. The CDR3 has 14 residues. Trimming left V 1 base short and J 5 bases short, with 10 bases between. The variable domain in full, with the rest retrieved from reference TRBV7-2 and TRBJ2-3, is GAGVSQSPSNKVTEKGKDVELRCDPISGHTALYWYRQSLGQGLEFLIYFQGNSAPDKSGLPSDRFSAERTGGSVSTLTIQRTQQEDSAVYLCASSLGLGGDTQYFGPGTRLTVL.

This clone was detected a few times. This CDR3 is CASSPGSNQPQHF. In DNA, the CDR3 is TGTGCCAGCAGCCCGGGGAGCAATCAGCCCCAGCATTTT. The chain uses TRBV3-1 (or the pseudogene TRBV3-2) and TRBJ1-5; D unresolved. The germline gives CDR1 LGHDT, CDR2 YNNKEL (reference sequence). The V and J ends lost 4 bases and 1 base respectively, with 5 bases between them. The CDR3 length is 13 residues.

This clone has just one count. The rearrangement joins TRBV16 to TRBJ2-1; possibly TRBD2 for D (6 bases). This CDR3 has 14 amino acids. Per the germline V gene, CDR1 is KGHSY and CDR2 is FQNENV. Deletions cut 1 base from V and 10 bases from J, with 14 bases between. The CDR3 region is CASSQFRGFGEQFF. DNA for the CDR3: TGTGCCAGCAGCCAATTTCGGGGGTTTGGGGAGCAGTTCTTC.

The chain joins TRBV18 to TRBJ2-3, with TRBD2 matching 7 bases. Germline-derived CDR1 and CDR2 are KGHSH and LQKENI. The CDR3 has 13 residues. The V and J ends lost 4 bases and 6 bases, in that order; junction bases with no gene match: 4. For the CDR3, the DNA is TGTGCCAGCTCACTCCGGGAGGCGGATACGCAGTATTTT. Encoded protein: CASSLREADTQYF.

The gene calls are TRBV4-2 and TRBJ2-3; 9 positions match TRBD2. The length of the CDR3 is 16 residues. Trimming removed 1 base from V and 7 bases from J; junction bases left unmatched: 9. Per the germline V gene, CDR1 is LGHNA and CDR2 is YNFKEQ. Here the CDR3 DNA reads TGTGCCAGCAGCCAAGTTTCGGCGGGGGGGCTCAATACGCAGTATTTT. This encodes CASSQVSAGGLNTQYF.

The V call is TRBV5-6, the J call TRBJ2-1; the match to TRBD2 covers 9 bases. CDR3 length equals 14 residues. Unmatched junction bases numbered 6, after V lost 7 bases and J lost 4 bases. The germline V gene has CDR1 SGHDT and CDR2 YYEEEE. The CDR3 sequence: CASYSGGIYNEQFF. The DNA for the CDR3 is TGTGCCAGCTATAGCGGGGGAATTTACAATGAGCAGTTCTTC. Full variable domain (missing parts from reference TRBV5-6 and TRBJ2-1): DAGVTQSPTHLIKTRGQQVTLRCSPKSGHDTVSWYQQALGQGPQFIFQYYEEEERQRGNFPDRFSGHQFPNYSSELNVNALLLGDSALYLCASYSGGIYNEQFFGPGTRLTVL.